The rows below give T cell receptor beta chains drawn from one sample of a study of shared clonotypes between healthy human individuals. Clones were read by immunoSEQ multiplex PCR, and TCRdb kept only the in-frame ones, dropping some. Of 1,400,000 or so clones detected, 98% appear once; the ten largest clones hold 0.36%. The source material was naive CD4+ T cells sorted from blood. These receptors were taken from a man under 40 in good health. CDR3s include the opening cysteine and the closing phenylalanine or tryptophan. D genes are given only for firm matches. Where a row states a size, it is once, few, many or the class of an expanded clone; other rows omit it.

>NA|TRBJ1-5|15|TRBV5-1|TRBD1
CASSVAGGRGQPQHF
TGCGCCAGCAGCGTCGCAGGGGGCCGTGGTCAGCCCCAGCATTTT
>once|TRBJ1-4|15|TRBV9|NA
CASSVGSMANEKLFF
TGTGCCAGCAGCGTAGGGTCGATGGCGAATGAAAAACTGTTTTTT
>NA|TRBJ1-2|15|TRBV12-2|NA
CASRLGSRSNYGYTF
TGTGCAAGTCGCTTAGGATCGCGGTCTAACTATGGCTACACCTTC
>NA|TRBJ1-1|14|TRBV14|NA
CASSNRELNTEAFF
TGTGCCAGCAGCAACAGGGAACTTAACACTGAAGCTTTCTTT
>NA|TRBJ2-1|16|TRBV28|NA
CASSTTRGSSYNEQFF
TGTGCCAGCAGCACCACCCGGGGGAGCTCCTACAATGAGCAGTTCTTC
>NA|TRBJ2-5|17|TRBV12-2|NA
CASRLVEDRFGVETQYF
TGTGCAAGTCGCTTAGTCGAGGACAGATTCGGGGTGGAGACCCAGTACTTC
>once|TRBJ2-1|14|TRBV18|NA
CASSRMGSTNEQFF
TGTGCCAGCTCACGGATGGGTTCGACCAATGAGCAGTTCTTC
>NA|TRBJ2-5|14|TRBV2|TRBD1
CAGRTGHEQETQYF
TGTGCCGGACGGACAGGTCATGAGCAAGAGACCCAGTACTTC
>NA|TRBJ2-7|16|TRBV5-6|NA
CASSITPGLPSYEQYF
TGTGCCAGCAGTATAACTCCGGGACTTCCTTCCTACGAGCAGTACTTC
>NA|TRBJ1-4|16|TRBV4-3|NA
CASSQDARLNPEKLFF
TGCGCCAGCAGCCAAGACGCCAGGCTCAACCCCGAAAAACTGTTTTTT
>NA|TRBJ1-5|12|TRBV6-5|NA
CASSTLAGPQHF
TGTGCCAGCAGTACCCTCGCGGGGCCCCAGCATTTT
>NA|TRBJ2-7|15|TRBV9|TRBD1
CAATGRDRECYEQYF
TGTGCCGCTACTGGACGTGACAGGGAGTGCTACGAGCAGTACTTC
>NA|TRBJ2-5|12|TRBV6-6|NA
CASSPVGETQYF
TGTGCCAGCAGCCCGGTTGGGGAGACCCAGTACTTC
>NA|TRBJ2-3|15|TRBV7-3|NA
CASSLTGSGTDTQYF
TGTGCCAGCAGCTTAACCGGCAGCGGCACAGATACGCAGTATTTT
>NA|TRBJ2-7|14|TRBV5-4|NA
CASSPMVGGPEQYF
TGTGCCAGCAGCCCTATGGTAGGGGGACCCGAGCAGTACTTC
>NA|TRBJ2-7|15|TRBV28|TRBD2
CASSAGLAKSYEQYF
TGTGCCAGCAGCGCGGGACTAGCGAAGTCCTACGAGCAGTACTTC
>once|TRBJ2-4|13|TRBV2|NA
CASSVVSTVIGNF
TGTGCCAGCAGTGTAGTCAGCACCGTAATTGGGAACTTC
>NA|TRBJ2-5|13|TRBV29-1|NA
CSVDTVQAKTQYF
TGCAGCGTTGATACTGTCCAGGCGAAGACCCAGTACTTC
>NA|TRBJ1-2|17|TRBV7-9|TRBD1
CASSARTGVGTGDGYTF
TGTGCCAGCAGCGCGAGGACAGGCGTAGGGACAGGGGATGGCTACACCTTC
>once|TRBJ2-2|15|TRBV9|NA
CASSANIAGLGELFF
TGTGCCAGCAGCGCGAATATTGCGGGGTTGGGGGAGCTGTTTTTT
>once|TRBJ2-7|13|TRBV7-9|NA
CASSLGRNYEQYF
TGTGCCAGCAGCTTAGGACGAAACTACGAGCAGTACTTC
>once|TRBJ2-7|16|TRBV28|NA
CASSVAPGHSGGEQYF
TGTGCCAGCAGTGTCGCTCCGGGACACTCCGGCGGGGAGCAGTACTTC
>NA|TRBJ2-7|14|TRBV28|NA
CASSSSGYQYEQYF
TGTGCCAGCAGTTCAAGCGGGTACCAGTACGAGCAGTACTTC
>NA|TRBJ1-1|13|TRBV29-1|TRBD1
CSVNPGGGTEAFF
TGCAGCGTGAATCCAGGGGGTGGCACTGAAGCTTTCTTT
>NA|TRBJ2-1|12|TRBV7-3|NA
CASSLKGLGLFF
TGTGCCAGCAGCTTAAAAGGGCTGGGTTTGTTCTTC
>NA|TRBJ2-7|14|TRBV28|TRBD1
CASSLLGQSYEQYF
TGTGCCAGCAGTTTATTGGGACAGAGCTACGAGCAGTACTTC
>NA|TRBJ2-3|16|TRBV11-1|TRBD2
CASSLVGGLATDTQYF
TGTGCCAGCAGCTTAGTCGGGGGACTAGCCACAGATACGCAGTATTTT
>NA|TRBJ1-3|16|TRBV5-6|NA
CASSLGALASGNTIYF
TGTGCCAGCAGCTTGGGAGCATTAGCCTCTGGAAACACCATATATTTT
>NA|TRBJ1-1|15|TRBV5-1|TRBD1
CASSSSGQGNTEAFF
TGCGCCAGCAGCTCCTCGGGACAGGGGAACACTGAAGCTTTCTTT
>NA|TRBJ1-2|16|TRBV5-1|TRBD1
CASSPSPGQGIRGYTF
TGCGCCAGCAGCCCGTCGCCGGGACAGGGAATCCGTGGCTACACCTTC
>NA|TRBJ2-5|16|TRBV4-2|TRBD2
CASSQFTTSGQETQYF
TGTGCCAGCAGCCAATTCACGACTAGCGGCCAAGAGACCCAGTACTTC
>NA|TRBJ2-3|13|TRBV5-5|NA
CASTQAPADTQYF
TGTGCCAGCACCCAGGCTCCAGCAGATACGCAGTATTTT
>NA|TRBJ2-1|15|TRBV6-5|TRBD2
CASSLLAGSYNEQFF
TGTGCCAGCAGTCTACTAGCGGGGTCCTACAATGAGCAGTTCTTC
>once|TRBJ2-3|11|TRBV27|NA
CASRVGWTQYF
TGTGCCAGTCGGGTAGGGTGGACGCAGTATTTT
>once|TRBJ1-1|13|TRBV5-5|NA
CASSLRTNTEAFF
TGTGCCAGCAGCTTGAGGACGAACACTGAAGCTTTCTTT
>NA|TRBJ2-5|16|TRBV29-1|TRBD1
CSVEVPGQRLQETQYF
TGCAGCGTTGAAGTACCGGGACAGCGACTCCAAGAGACCCAGTACTTC
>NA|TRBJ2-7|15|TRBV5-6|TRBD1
CASSQDRVGIYEQYF
TGTGCCAGCAGTCAAGACAGGGTAGGGATATACGAGCAGTACTTC
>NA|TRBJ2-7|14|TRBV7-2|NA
CASSYRFGAYEQYF
TGTGCCAGCAGCTACCGGTTTGGGGCTTACGAGCAGTACTTC
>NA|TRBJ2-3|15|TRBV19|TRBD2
CASSTLRGDGNTQYF
TGTGCCAGTAGTACCCTCCGGGGGGACGGAAATACGCAGTATTTT
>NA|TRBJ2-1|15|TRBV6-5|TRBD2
CASRDLAGVSDEQFF
TGTGCCAGCAGGGATCTAGCGGGAGTCTCGGATGAGCAGTTCTTC
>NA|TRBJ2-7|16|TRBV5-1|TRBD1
CASSPKSGTGDSEQYF
TGCGCCAGCAGCCCTAAATCCGGGACAGGGGACAGCGAGCAGTACTTC
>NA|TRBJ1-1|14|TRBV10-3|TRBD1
CAIRGDSENTEAFF
TGTGCCATCAGGGGGGACAGTGAGAACACTGAAGCTTTCTTT